The present TCR beta chain was sequenced within a study of blood T cell repertoires in COVID-19. Repertoires were generated with immunoSEQ multiplex PCR, while TCRdb's copy carries only in-frame clones and drops some. The table lists some 97,000 clones, 65% to 90% of them singletons, with 2% to 3% in the top ten. Recovered Cohort 3 donors showed two negative PCRs, clearance, or symptom resolution. This receptor was obtained from a woman aged 45-65 years who had recovered from COVID-19. The specimen was PBMCs or T cells enriched from blood (not recorded which).

The CDR3 sequence: CASTSQGAREKLFF. CDR3 bases: TGCGCCAGCACCTCACAGGGGGCGCGAGAAAAACTGTTTTTT. The genes are TRBV4-1 and TRBJ1-4, with TRBD1 matching 9 bases. Losses at the gene ends were 7 bases for V and 8 bases for J; bases not matched to a gene: 8. Germline CDR1 MGHRA, CDR2 YSYEKL. This CDR3 comprises 14 residues.